The 25 T cell receptor beta chains presented below share a single source sample, sequenced in a study of OX40 agonist ivuxolimab in advanced cancers. Clones were sequenced by immunoSEQ multiplex PCR, and TCRdb holds only the in-frame ones, with some missing. This sample has roughly 60,000 clones, with roughly nine tenths found just once. The source material was CD4+ or CD8+ T cells sorted from blood, sampled in a trial of the OX40 agonist ivuxolimab. Every receptor here comes from an adult with an advanced solid tumor such as melanoma, head and neck, liver or kidney cancer.

The chain has TRBV27 and TRBJ2-1, with 10 bases aligning to TRBD2. This CDR3 is built from 14 residues. The trim removed 4 bases at V and 6 bases at J, leaving 3 bases unmatched. The germline gives CDR1 MNHEY, CDR2 SMNVEV (reference sequence). The CDR3 region has the DNA TGTGCCAGCAGTTCCATAGCGGGGGGCAATGAGCAGTTCTTC. Translation gives CASSSIAGGNEQFF.

The chain employs TRBV5-4 and TRBJ2-1; D remains ambiguous. CDR1 and CDR2 (germline): SGHNT, YYREEE (reference sequence). V lost 0 bases and J 4 bases, leaving 8 bases between the germline ends. The CDR3 has 14 amino acids. The CDR3 is CASSLGEPYNEQFF. The DNA for the CDR3 is TGTGCCAGCAGCTTGGGAGAACCATACAATGAGCAGTTCTTC.

Comment on this clone: Its ends do not fully match the called genes, so a read error is possible. The V call is TRBV4-1, the J call TRBJ2-7, with TRBD1 as a possible D gene (6 bases). The CDR3 runs 16 residues. CDR1 and CDR2 (germline): MGHRA, YSYEKL. This CDR3 is CASSKESGTPHYEQYF. As DNA, the CDR3 is TGCGCCAGCAGCAAAGAATCCGGGACACCTCACTACGAGCAGTACTTC.

The chain joins TRBV11-2 to TRBJ1-3; D gene unclear. Trimming took off 0 bases at V and 0 bases at J, with 15 bases between the two ends. The V gene's germline CDR1 is SGHAT and CDR2 FQNNGV. The CDR3 runs to 18 residues. The CDR3: CASSLDGRRSISGNTIYF. The DNA for the CDR3 is TGTGCCAGCAGCTTAGATGGACGGCGCTCCATCTCTGGAAACACCATATATTTT.

This chain uses TRBV7-6 with TRBJ2-7; 12 nucleotides match TRBD1. The CDR3 extends over 14 amino acids. The junction had 3 bases not matched to a gene; V was cut back by 4 bases and J by 5 bases. Germline CDR1 SGHVS, CDR2 FNYEAQ. The CDR3 region has the DNA TGTGCCAGCAGCTGGGGGACAGGGGGCGACGAGCAGTACTTC. Its protein product is CASSWGTGGDEQYF.

J is TRBJ2-5 and V is TRBV4-1; TRBD1 agrees at 7 bases. The J call may be incorrect, as the DNA end agrees better with TRBJ2-7. CDR3 length: 13 amino acids. The V gene's germline CDR1 is MGHRA and CDR2 YSYEKL. The CDR3 is CASSQGTVYEQYF. The DNA for the CDR3 is TGCGCCAGCAGCCAGGGGACAGTCTACGAGCAGTACTTC.

The chain carries TRBV6-5 and TRBJ1-1, with 8 bases matching TRBD1. This CDR3 is built from 14 residues. CDR1 and CDR2 (germline): MNHEY, SVGAGI. Trimming took 5 bases from V and 2 from J; bases not matched to a gene: 4. The CDR3: CASSQTGENTEAFF. The CDR3 coding sequence is TGTGCCAGCAGTCAGACAGGGGAAAACACTGAAGCTTTCTTT.

The chain couples TRBV5-1 to TRBJ1-4; no firm D call. There are 18 residues in the CDR3. V was pared by 1 base and J by 0 bases, with 16 bases between. Germline V lookup: CDR1 SGHRS, CDR2 YFSETQ. The CDR3 here is CASSLTYEGGTTNEKLFF. Here the CDR3 DNA reads TGCGCCAGCAGCTTGACATACGAGGGCGGAACAACTAATGAAAAACTGTTTTTT.

The chain carries TRBV5-8 and TRBJ2-7; TRBD2 aligns across 7 bases. CDR3 length: 13 amino acids. The germline gives CDR1 SGHTS, CDR2 YDEGEE. Trimming at V came to 2 bases and at J to 2 bases, leaving 1 base not matched to a gene. CDR3 sequence (DNA): TGTGCCAGCAGCTTTGGGGGGGCCTACGAGCAGTACTTC. It specifies CASSFGGAYEQYF.

V is TRBV9 and J is TRBJ2-3; 7 bases map to TRBD2. CDR3 length: 16 amino acids. The V and J ends lost 3 bases and 3 bases, in that order; junction bases with no gene match: 10. Germline-derived CDR1 and CDR2 are SGDLS and YYNGEE. Here the CDR3 DNA reads TGTGCCAGCAGCGGCGGGTCCACTAGCGTAACAGATACGCAGTATTTT. It codes for CASSGGSTSVTDTQYF.

The chain couples TRBV19 to TRBJ1-1, with 9 bases fitting TRBD1. The J segment lost 1 base and the V segment lost 6 bases, leaving 3 bases of the junction unmatched. Germline values: CDR1 LNHDA, CDR2 SQIVND (reference sequence). CDR3 length equals 14 residues. CDR3 loop: CASSTTGGNTEAFF. The CDR3 bases are TGTGCCAGTAGCACGACAGGGGGGAACACTGAAGCTTTCTTT.

The chain recombines TRBV14 with TRBJ2-7, with D uncertain. The CDR3 loop spans 12 amino acids. V gave up 6 bases and J gave up 0 bases, with 6 bases separating them. Germline CDR1 reads SGHDN; CDR2 reads FVKESK. The CDR3 nucleotides are TGTGCCAGCAGGGGAAGCTCCTACGAGCAGTACTTC. Translation: CASRGSSYEQYF.

V and J are TRBV28 and TRBJ1-5; 7 nucleotides match TRBD1. The CDR3 is made up of 14 amino acids. V trimming: 6 bases; J trimming: 7 bases; junction bases outside the gene matches: 9. Per the germline V gene, CDR1 is MDHEN and CDR2 is SYDVKM. The chain's CDR3 is CASRPTGAGQPQHF. The CDR3 coding sequence is TGTGCCAGCAGACCTACAGGGGCCGGCCAGCCCCAGCATTTT.

The rearrangement uses TRBV27 and TRBJ2-5; D could derive from TRBD1 or TRBD2 (5 bases each). The CDR3 is 13 residues long. V lost 6 bases, J lost 0 bases, and 8 bases lay in between. Germline V gene data show CDR1 as MNHEY and CDR2 as SMNVEV (reference sequence). CDR3 DNA: TGTGCCAGCAGCACGGGACACCAAGAGACCCAGTACTTC. It codes for CASSTGHQETQYF.

This clone showed up just once. The V gene is TRBV28, the J gene TRBJ2-3, with TRBD1 matching 12 bases. The CDR3 consists of 16 residues. Trimming took 5 bases from V and 4 from J; bases not matched to a gene: 7. Germline CDR1 is MDHEN and CDR2 is SYDVKM. Written as DNA, the CDR3 is TGTGCCAGCAGTCCGATGGGACAGGGGGCTTCAGATACGCAGTATTTT. Protein: CASSPMGQGASDTQYF.

The rearrangement links TRBV29-1 to TRBJ2-7, with D perhaps TRBD1 (6 bases). V gave up 0 bases and J gave up 2 bases, with 20 bases separating them. This CDR3 contains 17 residues. Germline V gives CDR1 SQVTM, CDR2 ANQGSEA. CDR3 region: CSVEDLTGRGTTYEQYF. In nucleotides, the CDR3 is TGCAGCGTTGAAGATTTGACAGGCCGCGGTACTACCTACGAGCAGTACTTC.

The chain joins TRBV7-7 to TRBJ1-2; unclear D gene. The CDR3 is 15 residues long. Germline loops: CDR1 SSHAT, CDR2 FNYEAQ (reference sequence). V shed 1 base and J shed 7 bases, with 16 bases lying between them. The CDR3 DNA follows: TGTGCCAGCAGCTTAGGGGAGGTCCGCCTTCCTGGCTACACCTTC. The encoded protein is CASSLGEVRLPGYTF.

The gene calls are TRBV13 and TRBJ2-7; D uncertain. The CDR3 is made up of 18 amino acids. Deletions cut 1 base from V and 6 bases from J, with 25 bases between. The germline CDR1 and CDR2 sequences are PRHDT and FYEKMQ (reference sequence). The CDR3 is CASSLALRQAASSPEQYF. The CDR3 nucleotides are TGTGCCAGCAGCTTAGCCCTTCGTCAAGCTGCCTCATCCCCCGAGCAGTACTTC.

The rearrangement joins TRBV10-1 to TRBJ2-7; 8 bases map to TRBD1. Unmatched junction bases numbered 6, after V lost 2 bases and J lost 3 bases. Germline CDR1 reads WNHNN; CDR2 reads SYGVQD (reference sequence). The CDR3 runs 15 residues. The CDR3 loop is CASSEASGQGYEQYF. CDR3 nucleotides: TGCGCCAGCAGTGAGGCCTCTGGACAGGGCTACGAGCAGTACTTC.

The chain has TRBV27 and TRBJ2-6; D may be TRBD2 (6 bases). The CDR3 contains 13 residues. V lost 2 bases to trimming and J lost 11 bases, with 10 bases between them. Germline V gives CDR1 MNHEY, CDR2 SMNVEV (reference sequence). The DNA for the CDR3 is TGTGCCAGCAGTTTACGGGGGAGTTACGTCCTGACTTTC. Its translation is CASSLRGSYVLTF. Supplemented by reference TRBV27 and TRBJ2-6, the full variable domain reads EAQVTQNPRYLITVTGKKLTVTCSQNMNHEYMSWYRQDPGLGLRQIYYSMNVEVTDKGDVPEGYKVSRKEKRNFPLILESPSPNQTSLYFCASSLRGSYVLTFGAGSRLTVL.

Points on this clone: One end of the junction fails to match germline, which may point to a read error. The chain is built from TRBV19 and TRBJ2-3; no definite D call. The CDR3 is 14 residues long. CDR1 LNHDA and CDR2 SQIVND come from the germline V gene (reference sequence). The CDR3 DNA reads as TGTGCCAGTAGTGTAGACGGGAGCACAGATACGCAGTATTTT. As protein: CASSVDGSTDTQYF.

V is TRBV19 and J is TRBJ1-4, with 10 positions matching TRBD1. Unmatched junction bases numbered 9, after V lost 4 bases and J lost 4 bases. Looked up from germline, CDR1 is LNHDA and CDR2 is SQIVND (reference sequence). The CDR3 runs to 17 residues. CDR3 residues: CASSTPGQGLLNEKLFF. The CDR3 DNA is TGTGCCAGTAGTACCCCGGGACAGGGGTTACTTAATGAAAAACTGTTTTTT.

CDR3 DNA sequence: TGTGCCAGCAGTGGAGTTCAGGGGTCCTACGAGCAGTACTTC. Protein sequence: CASSGVQGSYEQYF. The chain uses TRBV6-1 and TRBJ2-7; D is possibly TRBD1 (6 bases). CDR1 MNHNS and CDR2 SASEGT come from the germline V gene. The ends were cut back, 4 bases at V and 1 base at J, with 11 bases in the middle. The CDR3 runs to 14 residues.

The chain has TRBV5-1 and TRBJ1-1; 7 bases map to TRBD1. CDR1 and CDR2 (germline): SGHRS, YFSETQ. J lost 6 bases, V lost 0 bases, and 5 bases had no gene match. The CDR3 length is 14 residues. The CDR3 loop reads CASSLGQGRAEAFF. The DNA of the CDR3 is TGCGCCAGCAGCTTGGGACAGGGACGCGCTGAAGCTTTCTTT.

This clone was found once. The chain carries TRBV9 and TRBJ2-5; 9 nucleotides line up with TRBD1. Germline CDR1 reads SGDLS; CDR2 reads YYNGEE. The CDR3 totals 18 residues. V lost 0 bases, J lost 5 bases, and 14 bases stayed unmatched. The CDR3 protein is CASSVDVNEGTGSETQYF. CDR3 nucleotides: TGTGCCAGCAGCGTAGACGTGAATGAAGGGACAGGGAGTGAGACCCAGTACTTC. Supplemented by reference TRBV9 and TRBJ2-5, the full variable domain reads DSGVTQTPKHLITATGQRVTLRCSPRSGDLSVYWYQQSLDQGLQFLIQYYNGEERAKGNILERFSAQQFPDLHSELNLSSLELGDSALYFCASSVDVNEGTGSETQYFGPGTRLLVL.